This is a list of T cell receptor beta chains from one sample in a study of graft-versus-host responses after intestinal transplantation. The method was immunoSEQ multiplex PCR; TCRdb's version includes in-frame clones alone and lacks a portion of them. The profile covers 21,000 or so clones, with about 60% appearing a single time and about 0.94% taken by the ten largest. Sequencing was performed on alloreactive CD4+ T cells from a mixed lymphocyte reaction culture, taken before intestinal transplant. These receptors were collected from a human patient who received an intestinal transplant. Both conserved end residues are part of each CDR3. A D gene is named only where the DNA matches it firmly. Clone sizes are given selectively: once, few, many, or a class where the clone is expanded.

v_call,d_call,j_call,clone_size,cdr3_aa,cdr3_nt
TRBV5-1,TRBD1,TRBJ2-1,NA,CASSLTTGTANEQFF,TGCGCCAGCAGCTTGACGACCGGGACAGCCAATGAGCAGTTCTTC
TRBV28,NA,TRBJ1-5,few,CASSSRGGANNQPQHF,TGTGCCAGCAGTTCCCGGGGCGGGGCTAACAATCAGCCCCAGCATTTT
TRBV6-5,TRBD1,TRBJ2-3,NA,CASRKTGGADTQYF,TGTGCCAGCAGAAAGACAGGGGGCGCAGATACGCAGTATTTT
TRBV6-5,NA,TRBJ2-2,NA,CASSYITANTGELFF,TGTGCCAGCAGTTACATAACAGCGAACACCGGGGAGCTGTTTTTT
TRBV6-5,TRBD1,TRBJ2-7,NA,CASRGQGAIVYEQYF,TGTGCCAGCAGGGGACAGGGGGCAATTGTGTACGAGCAGTACTTC
TRBV4-3,TRBD1,TRBJ1-2,NA,CASSQVRTGGPSGYGYTF,TGCGCCAGCAGCCAAGTTCGTACAGGGGGACCTTCGGGCTATGGCTACACCTTC
TRBV6-1,TRBD1,TRBJ2-6,NA,CASSEGQYSGANVLTF,TGTGCCAGCAGTGAGGGACAGTACTCTGGGGCCAACGTCCTGACTTTC
TRBV7-9,NA,TRBJ2-3,NA,CASSPTGLSTDTQYF,TGTGCCAGCAGCCCGACAGGCCTTAGCACAGATACGCAGTATTTT
TRBV28,TRBD1,TRBJ2-1,NA,CASSFWQGVFNNEQFF,TGTGCCAGCAGTTTTTGGCAGGGGGTTTTCAACAATGAGCAGTTCTTC
TRBV6-6,NA,TRBJ1-2,few,CASRNGVRRFFYGYTF,TGTGCCAGCAGAAACGGGGTCCGACGTTTTTTTTATGGCTACACCTTC
TRBV18,NA,TRBJ1-2,NA,CASSPANNYGYTF,TGTGCCAGCTCACCGGCAAACAACTATGGCTACACCTTC
TRBV6-1,TRBD1,TRBJ2-7,NA,CASSEPGQDYEQYF,TGTGCCAGCAGTGAACCGGGACAGGACTACGAGCAGTACTTC
TRBV7-9,TRBD2,TRBJ2-1,few,CASSHRGLEAEQFF,TGTGCCAGCAGCCATCGGGGACTAGAGGCTGAGCAGTTCTTC
TRBV19,TRBD2,TRBJ2-2,NA,CASSQLAGGYTGELFF,TGTGCCAGTAGCCAACTAGCGGGAGGGTACACCGGGGAGCTGTTTTTT
TRBV5-1,TRBD1,TRBJ1-1,few,CASSLGDRTNTEAFF,TGCGCCAGCAGCTTGGGGGACAGGACGAACACTGAAGCTTTCTTT
TRBV11-3,TRBD1,TRBJ2-2,NA,CASSTGQGESRELFF,TGTGCCAGCAGCACAGGACAGGGGGAATCGAGGGAGCTGTTTTTT
TRBV5-1,NA,TRBJ2-7,NA,CASSMSGTLYEQYF,TGCGCCAGCAGCATGTCCGGGACACTTTACGAGCAGTACTTC
TRBV5-1,TRBD1,TRBJ2-7,few,CASSLEWGQSGEQYF,TGCGCCAGCAGCTTGGAATGGGGACAGTCCGGCGAGCAGTACTTC
TRBV7-2,TRBD1,TRBJ1-2,NA,CASSWTGVKGYGYTF,TGTGCCAGCAGCTGGACAGGAGTAAAAGGCTATGGCTACACCTTC
TRBV19,NA,TRBJ2-7,NA,CASSFPGTGAYEQYF,TGTGCCAGTAGTTTTCCCGGGACGGGAGCCTACGAGCAGTACTTC
TRBV10-1,NA,TRBJ1-1,few,CASNRYGNTEAFF,TGCGCCAGCAATCGCTACGGGAACACTGAAGCTTTCTTT
TRBV6-6,NA,TRBJ1-5,NA,CASSYGSNSNQPQHF,TGTGCCAGCAGTTACGGGAGTAATAGCAATCAGCCCCAGCATTTT
TRBV7-3,NA,TRBJ1-6,NA,CASSLTGTIGSPLHF,TGTGCCAGCAGCTTAACTGGAACTATCGGTTCACCCCTCCACTTT
TRBV7-9,NA,TRBJ1-2,NA,CASSLSDRILEGYTF,TGTGCCAGCAGCTTATCTGACAGGATCTTGGAAGGCTACACCTTC
TRBV9,TRBD2,TRBJ2-7,NA,CASSWSSGRSEQYF,TGTGCCAGCAGTTGGAGTAGCGGGAGATCCGAGCAGTACTTC
TRBV5-1,NA,TRBJ1-1,NA,CASSLGVMNTEAFF,TGCGCCAGCAGCTTGGGTGTAATGAACACTGAAGCTTTCTTT
TRBV6-5,TRBD1,TRBJ2-1,few,CASSLDRADYNEQFF,TGTGCCAGCAGCCTGGACAGGGCCGACTACAATGAGCAGTTCTTC
TRBV29-1,NA,TRBJ1-2,NA,CSVAAGNYGYTF,TGCAGCGTGGCCGCGGGGAACTATGGCTACACCTTC
TRBV5-8,NA,TRBJ2-1,NA,CASSLVDRPHNEQFF,TGTGCCAGCAGCTTGGTCGACAGGCCCCACAATGAGCAGTTCTTC
TRBV30,TRBD2,TRBJ2-7,few,CAWSAGGGPYEQYF,TGTGCCTGGAGTGCCGGGGGGGGCCCCTACGAGCAGTACTTC
TRBV29-1,NA,TRBJ2-6,NA,CSVASGANVLTF,TGCAGCGTAGCCTCTGGGGCCAACGTCCTGACTTTC
TRBV5-4,TRBD1,TRBJ1-2,NA,CASSLRTGTNYGYTF,TGTGCCAGCAGCCTACGGACAGGAACTAACTATGGCTACACCTTC
TRBV6-5,NA,TRBJ1-3,few,CASGGRPSSGNTIYF,TGTGCCAGCGGAGGACGACCGTCCTCTGGAAACACCATATATTTT
TRBV15,TRBD1,TRBJ1-1,NA,CATSRDSNRGAEAFF,TGTGCCACCAGCAGAGATTCAAACAGGGGCGCTGAAGCTTTCTTT
TRBV7-2,NA,TRBJ2-7,few,CASSLVLRRTPVEQYF,TGTGCCAGCAGCTTAGTCCTCAGGAGGACGCCCGTCGAGCAGTACTTC
TRBV5-4,NA,TRBJ2-1,NA,CASSWGLEQFF,TGTGCCAGCAGCTGGGGCCTCGAGCAGTTCTTC
TRBV29-1,NA,TRBJ2-3,few,CSVRWRGLTDTQYF,TGCAGCGTTCGGTGGCGGGGGCTCACAGATACGCAGTATTTT
TRBV4-2,TRBD2,TRBJ2-2,few,CASSREAGGNTGELFF,TGTGCCAGCAGCCGAGAAGCGGGAGGGAACACCGGGGAGCTGTTTTTT
TRBV10-2,NA,TRBJ1-5,NA,CASSELGSQPQHF,TGCGCCAGCAGTGAGCTGGGGAGTCAGCCCCAGCATTTT
TRBV9,TRBD2,TRBJ2-5,NA,CASSVTSGRWETQYF,TGTGCCAGCAGCGTAACTAGCGGGAGGTGGGAGACCCAGTACTTC
TRBV30,NA,TRBJ1-5,NA,CAWSVWTDNQPQHF,TGTGCCTGGAGTGTATGGACAGATAATCAGCCCCAGCATTTT
TRBV5-4,NA,TRBJ2-3,few,CASSLGGVLRTDTQYF,TGTGCCAGCAGCTTGGGGGGGGTCTTGAGGACAGATACGCAGTATTTT
TRBV19,NA,TRBJ2-1,NA,CASSIGWATNEQFF,TGTGCCAGTAGTATAGGTTGGGCTACCAATGAGCAGTTCTTC